The 23 T cell receptor beta chains given below trace back to one sample, sequenced in a study of neoadjuvant anti-PD-1 for oral cavity cancer. TCRdb's copy holds only in-frame clones and misses some; the assay was immunoSEQ multiplex PCR. Of around 34,000 clones listed, about 86% are singletons. This material consisted of PBMCs, taken before nivolumab (anti-PD-1) treatment. These receptors all come from a person aged 35-79 years with oral cavity squamous cell carcinoma.

V gene TRBV7-3 combines with J gene TRBJ2-3, with D maybe TRBD1 (7 bases). V lost 2 bases and J lost 4, with 16 bases in between. Germline-derived CDR1 and CDR2 are SGHTA and FQGTGA. The CDR3 length is 16 residues. The CDR3: CASSLEGRGAADTQYF. As DNA, the CDR3 is TGTGCCAGCAGCTTAGAGGGCAGGGGGGCAGCAGATACGCAGTATTTT. The full variable domain, its missing parts supplied by reference TRBV7-3 and TRBJ2-3, is GAGVSQTPSNKVTEKGKYVELRCDPISGHTALYWYRQSLGQGPEFLIYFQGTGAADDSGLPNDRFFAVRPEGSVSTLKIQRTERGDSAVYLCASSLEGRGAADTQYFGPGTRLTVL.

The V gene is TRBV4-1, the J gene TRBJ1-4; no firm D call. CDR1 and CDR2 (germline): MGHRA, YSYEKL. This CDR3 region has 14 residues. Trimming cost V 5 bases and J 2 bases, with 9 bases left between them. CDR3 coding DNA: TGCGCCAGCAGCACCGGTTCTACTAATGAAAAACTGTTTTTT. Its translation: CASSTGSTNEKLFF.

In this sample, this clone turned up a few times. The rearrangement joins TRBV7-9 to TRBJ2-1; TRBD2 is a possible D gene (6 bases). Trimming stripped 4 bases from V and 5 bases from J, with 15 bases between. The length of the CDR3 is 15 residues. From germline, CDR1 is SEHNR and CDR2 FQNEAQ (reference sequence). This CDR3 is CASSSGGEWDNEQFF. CDR3 sequence (DNA): TGTGCCAGCAGCTCGGGCGGGGAGTGGGACAATGAGCAGTTCTTC.

This chain uses TRBV7-9 with TRBJ1-5; TRBD1 aligns across 12 bases. Trimming took 0 bases from V and 4 from J; bases not matched to a gene: 7. Germline V lookup: CDR1 SEHNR, CDR2 FQNEAQ (reference sequence). The CDR3 spans 18 residues. The CDR3 is CASSLAGTGGSGNQPQHF. The CDR3 DNA sequence: TGTGCCAGCAGCTTAGCGGGGACAGGGGGCTCAGGAAATCAGCCCCAGCATTTT.

The rearrangement uses TRBV28 and TRBJ2-5; D is possibly TRBD2 (6 bases). Germline lookup yields CDR1 MDHEN and CDR2 SYDVKM. The CDR3 is 18 residues long. Trimming removed 7 bases from V and 2 bases from J, with 26 bases in between. The CDR3 spells CASIFPAGTIIRQETQYF. CDR3 bases: TGTGCCAGCATTTTCCCCGCGGGGACGATCATAAGACAAGAGACCCAGTACTTC.

A single count supports this clone. The chain couples TRBV6-4 to TRBJ1-1; the D is unclear. Germline V gene data show CDR1 as MRHNA and CDR2 as SNTAGT. V shed 6 bases and J shed 1 base, with 18 bases lying between them. The CDR3 is made up of 16 amino acids. CDR3 nucleotide sequence: TGTGCCAGCAGAGTGATACGGGAGAAAGGGAACACTGAAGCTTTCTTT. Translated: CASRVIREKGNTEAFF.

J is TRBJ2-2 and V is TRBV2; no clear D. Germline V gives CDR1 SNHLY, CDR2 FYNNEI. V lost 0 bases and J lost 2, with 7 bases in between. This CDR3 contains 15 residues. CDR3 residues: CASSEAGRNTGELFF. The CDR3, as DNA: TGTGCCAGCAGTGAAGCAGGCAGAAACACCGGGGAGCTGTTTTTT.

The chain employs TRBV9 and TRBJ2-1, with 11 bases identical to TRBD2. Germline-derived CDR1 and CDR2 are SGDLS and YYNGEE. Trimming at V came to 4 bases and at J to 8 bases, leaving 8 bases not matched to a gene. The CDR3 has 15 residues. The CDR3: CASSPGSGGAHEQFF. The DNA of the CDR3 is TGTGCCAGCAGCCCGGGTAGCGGGGGGGCGCATGAGCAGTTCTTC.

The chain combines TRBV9 with TRBJ2-3; 7 positions agree with TRBD2. The CDR3 spans 14 residues. The V gene end was trimmed by 4 bases and the J gene end by 1 base; junction bases not matched to a gene: 3. Per the germline V gene, CDR1 is SGDLS and CDR2 is YYNGEE. The CDR3 loop reads CASSPGLGTDTQYF. CDR3 DNA: TGTGCCAGCAGCCCCGGACTAGGCACAGATACGCAGTATTTT.

The V call is TRBV6-1, the J call TRBJ2-2, with 7 nucleotides matching TRBD1. The length of the CDR3 is 15 residues. Germline CDR1 reads MNHNS; CDR2 reads SASEGT. Germline trimming cut 10 bases from V and 6 bases from J; bases unmatched to any gene: 14. CDR3 residues: CANNGDSSGSGELFF. The CDR3 nucleotides are TGTGCCAACAACGGGGACAGCTCGGGGTCCGGGGAGCTGTTTTTT.

The chain carries TRBV7-2 and TRBJ1-3; D is uncertain. CDR3 length: 15 amino acids. Trimming shortened V by 5 bases and J by 4 bases, and 15 bases separated the two germline ends. Germline loops: CDR1 SGHTA, CDR2 FQGNSA. The CDR3 reads CASSQAWEWGNTIYF. The CDR3 coding sequence is TGTGCCAGCAGCCAGGCTTGGGAATGGGGAAACACCATATATTTT.

The gene calls are TRBV5-1 and TRBJ2-5; D is ambiguous. Trimming cost V 1 base and J 2 bases, with 12 bases left between them. This CDR3 has 15 residues. Germline CDR1 reads SGHRS; CDR2 reads YFSETQ. Here the CDR3 DNA reads TGCGCCAGCAGCTTGCGGTCGGCAGGTCAAGAGACCCAGTACTTC. Translated: CASSLRSAGQETQYF.

This chain uses TRBV9 with TRBJ2-3, with 9 bases identical to TRBD1. CDR3 size: 17 residues. From germline, CDR1 is SGDLS and CDR2 YYNGEE. Losses at the gene ends were 0 bases for V and 5 bases for J; bases not matched to a gene: 10. The CDR3 DNA sequence: TGTGCCAGCAGCGTAGGAGCCTCCGGGACAGGGAGAGATACGCAGTATTTT. Translated: CASSVGASGTGRDTQYF.

V is TRBV15 and J is TRBJ2-6, with D maybe TRBD1 (6 bases). Germline V gene sequence: CDR1 LNHNV, CDR2 YYDKDF (reference sequence). Between the trimmed V and J ends, which lost 2 bases and 0 bases, there was a span of 20 bases. This CDR3 spans 20 amino acids. The CDR3: CATSRRPLGTSYSGANVLTF. CDR3 bases: TGTGCCACCAGCAGACGCCCCCTCGGGACAAGCTACTCTGGGGCCAACGTCCTGACTTTC.

The chain combines TRBV2 with TRBJ2-7; TRBD1 is a possible D gene (7 bases). Germline-derived CDR1 and CDR2 are SNHLY and FYNNEI. The germline V and J ends were trimmed by 4 bases and 3 bases, with 10 bases remaining between them. This CDR3 is 13 amino acids long. The CDR3 sequence: CASSGRGLYEQYF. CDR3 nucleotide sequence: TGTGCCAGCAGTGGGAGGGGGCTCTACGAGCAGTACTTC.

The genes are TRBV27 and TRBJ2-7, with D hard to call. The CDR3 consists of 13 residues. CDR1 MNHEY and CDR2 SMNVEV come from the germline V gene (reference sequence). The V and J ends lost 0 bases and 3 bases respectively, with 6 bases between them. In nucleotides, the CDR3 is TGTGCCAGCAGTTTATCGCGGAACTACGAGCAGTACTTC. Translated: CASSLSRNYEQYF.

V and J are TRBV7-9 and TRBJ2-4; no definite D call. The length of the CDR3 is 15 residues. CDR1 is SEHNR and CDR2 is FQNEAQ in the germline V gene (reference sequence). With 3 bases removed from V and 1 base from J, the gap between germline ends came to 10 bases. CDR3 DNA: TGTGCCAGCAGCTTTAACCAGGAGGCCAAAAACATTCAGTACTTC. Protein: CASSFNQEAKNIQYF.

The chain has TRBV14 and TRBJ1-5; a possible D gene is TRBD1 (6 bases). V lost 4 bases and J 5 bases, leaving 18 bases between the germline ends. The CDR3 is 16 amino acids. Germline V CDR1 and CDR2: SGHDN, FVKESK. The CDR3 bases are TGTGCCAGCAGCCCTCCTACATACAGGGTTCATCAGCCCCAGCATTTT. Translated, it gives CASSPPTYRVHQPQHF.

The chain is built from TRBV18 and TRBJ1-6; TRBD1 might be the D (6 bases). The CDR3 is 15 amino acids. Trimming shortened V by 3 bases and J by 7 bases, and 13 bases separated the two germline ends. Per the germline V gene, CDR1 is KGHSH and CDR2 is LQKENI. The CDR3 here is CASSPQGRGNSPLHF. The CDR3 DNA reads TGTGCCAGCTCACCCCAGGGCAGGGGAAATTCACCCCTCCACTTT.

The chain links TRBV7-6 to TRBJ1-5; 8 bases are a match to TRBD1. Germline values: CDR1 SGHVS, CDR2 FNYEAQ. Germline trimming cut 6 bases from V and 2 bases from J; bases unmatched to any gene: 3. CDR3 length: 14 amino acids. CDR3 sequence: CASSPQGGNQPQHF. The CDR3 DNA is TGTGCCAGCAGTCCACAGGGGGGCAATCAGCCCCAGCATTTT.

The V call is TRBV5-4, the J call TRBJ2-5; 8 bases align to TRBD1. The CDR3 runs to 14 residues. Germline-derived CDR1 and CDR2 are SGHNT and YYREEE (reference sequence). The trim removed 0 bases at V and 5 bases at J, leaving 3 bases unmatched. The CDR3: CASSLDGQGETQYF. CDR3 bases: TGTGCCAGCAGCTTGGACGGACAGGGTGAGACCCAGTACTTC.

The genes are TRBV6-1 and TRBJ2-1; possible D gene TRBD1, 6 bases. The CDR3 has 13 residues. The germline gives CDR1 MNHNS, CDR2 SASEGT. V shed 7 bases and J shed 4 bases, with 11 bases lying between them. The DNA for the CDR3 is TGTGCCAGCATGATGGACAGTTACAATGAGCAGTTCTTC. This encodes CASMMDSYNEQFF.

The rearrangement joins TRBV9 to TRBJ2-7; D tentatively reads TRBD1 or TRBD2 (5 bases each). V dropped 0 bases and J dropped 7 bases, with 17 bases sitting between them. The CDR3 is 15 residues long. Germline loops: CDR1 SGDLS, CDR2 YYNGEE. CDR3 in DNA: TGTGCCAGCAGCGTAGAAGGGACCACGTTCGGGGAGCAGTACTTC. It is translated as CASSVEGTTFGEQYF.